The 12 T cell receptor beta chains presented below share a single source sample, sequenced in a study of blood T cell repertoires in COVID-19. The assay was immunoSEQ multiplex PCR, and TCRdb's table has in-frame clones only and misses some. The profile shows roughly 140,000 clones, roughly 84% of them singletons. Sequencing was performed on peripheral blood. Receptor source: a man in his 70s with acute or convalescent COVID-19.

This chain links TRBV5-1 with TRBJ2-7; no clear D. With 4 bases removed from V and 7 bases from J, the gap between germline ends came to 12 bases. CDR3 length: 12 amino acids. Germline V CDR1 and CDR2: SGHRS, YFSETQ. CDR3: CASSTGSLEQYF. CDR3 DNA sequence: TGCGCCAGCAGCACCGGGTCCCTAGAGCAGTACTTC.

This clone was seen only a few times. The CDR3 nucleotides are TGTGCCAGCACGGTAGGGGTATGGACTGAAGCTTTCTTT. Translating it yields CASTVGVWTEAFF. The rearrangement links TRBV2 to TRBJ1-1, with TRBD1 as a possible D gene (5 bases). From germline, CDR1 is SNHLY and CDR2 FYNNEI. Trimming shortened V by 7 bases and J by 5 bases, and 14 bases separated the two germline ends. The CDR3 has 13 amino acids.

The chain is built from TRBV5-6 and TRBJ2-7, with D maybe TRBD2 (6 bases). The CDR3 has 16 residues. V was trimmed by 5 bases and J by 3 bases, leaving 21 bases between them. Germline loops: CDR1 SGHDT, CDR2 YYEEEE. The CDR3 loop reads CASSAAGLGLSYEQYF. CDR3 bases: TGTGCCAGCAGTGCCGCGGGGCTCGGTCTTAGCTACGAGCAGTACTTC. The full variable domain, its missing parts supplied by reference TRBV5-6 and TRBJ2-7, is DAGVTQSPTHLIKTRGQQVTLRCSPKSGHDTVSWYQQALGQGPQFIFQYYEEEERQRGNFPDRFSGHQFPNYSSELNVNALLLGDSALYLCASSAAGLGLSYEQYFGPGTRLTVT.

The V gene is TRBV6-5, the J gene TRBJ2-3; 9 bases agree with TRBD1. Germline CDR1 MNHEY, CDR2 SVGAGI. This CDR3 spans 15 amino acids. Trimming at V came to 10 bases and at J to 1 base, leaving 9 bases not matched to a gene. DNA of the CDR3: TGTGCCACCTTCCACCGGGACAGGGGCACAGATACGCAGTATTTT. As protein: CATFHRDRGTDTQYF.

The chain links TRBV6-6 to TRBJ1-4; possibly TRBD1 for D (6 bases). Germline CDR1 MNHNY, CDR2 SVGAGI (reference sequence). This CDR3 is built from 14 residues. V was pared by 2 bases and J by 6 bases, with 10 bases between. The CDR3 bases are TGTGCCAGCAGTTACGGGCAGGGGTATGAAAAACTGTTTTTT. This translates into CASSYGQGYEKLFF.

CDR3 sequence reads: CAISDQASSYNSPLHF. The CDR3 DNA reads TGTGCCATCAGTGATCAGGCTTCCTCCTATAATTCACCCCTCCACTTT. J is TRBJ1-6 and V is TRBV10-3; no reliable D call. Germline CDR1 ENHRY, CDR2 SYGVKD. The V and J ends lost 3 bases and 0 bases respectively, with 9 bases between them. This CDR3 is 16 amino acids long.

The J gene is TRBJ2-3, the V gene TRBV5-8; 10 positions match TRBD2. Germline V gene lookup returns CDR1 SGHTS and CDR2 YDEGEE. The CDR3 runs to 17 residues. Trimming took 4 bases from V and 2 from J; bases not matched to a gene: 10. The CDR3 loop is CASSPRLAGGSTDTQYF. The DNA of the CDR3 is TGTGCCAGCAGCCCTAGGTTAGCGGGAGGATCCACAGATACGCAGTATTTT.

The chain couples TRBV21-1 to TRBJ2-7; no DNA check was done on the table's D call, TRBD1. TRBV21-1 counts as a pseudogene. This CDR3 has 15 amino acids. Here the CDR3 DNA reads TGTGCCAGCAGCAAAGACGGGACAAGACCCTACGAGCAGTACTTC. Encoded protein: CASSKDGTRPYEQYF.

The chain employs TRBV10-1 and TRBJ2-1; D might be TRBD1 (7 bases). Germline V CDR1 and CDR2: WNHNN, SYGVQD (reference sequence). Trimming left V 3 bases short and J 5 bases short, with 14 bases between. This CDR3 is 15 amino acids long. CDR3 DNA sequence: TGCGCCAGCAGTGAAGGCGGGACAGCGCACAATGAGCAGTTCTTC. Its translation: CASSEGGTAHNEQFF.

The rearrangement joins TRBV28 to TRBJ2-5; D possibly corresponds to TRBD1 (5 bases). The CDR3 has 15 amino acids. Trimming removed 4 bases from V and 0 bases from J, with 12 bases in between. Germline CDR1 MDHEN, CDR2 SYDVKM. The CDR3 nucleotides read TGTGCCAGCAGTTCCCACAACAGGTACCAAGAGACCCAGTACTTC. Translated: CASSSHNRYQETQYF. Based on the CDR3 plus reference TRBV28 and TRBJ2-5, the full variable domain is DVKVTQSSRYLVKRTGEKVFLECVQDMDHENMFWYRQDPGLGLRLIYFSYDVKMKEKGDIPEGYSVSREKKERFSLILESASTNQTSMYLCASSSHNRYQETQYFGPGTRLLVL.

This chain joins TRBV5-4 and TRBJ2-5, with TRBD1 as a possible D gene (6 bases). This CDR3 is 14 amino acids long. The V gene's germline CDR1 is SGHNT and CDR2 YYREEE (reference sequence). V shed 4 bases and J shed 5 bases, with 15 bases lying between them. The CDR3 DNA reads TGTGCCAGCAGCGACCAACAGGGTGGGGAGACCCAGTACTTC. Translated: CASSDQQGGETQYF.

Remarks on this clone: Other nucleotide sequences in the sample specify the same CDR3. The V call is TRBV28, the J call TRBJ1-5; D call uncertain. Germline V CDR1 and CDR2: MDHEN, SYDVKM. CDR3 size: 14 residues. V lost 4 bases and J lost 2, with 9 bases in between. CDR3 loop: CASSSGLGNQPQHF. CDR3 DNA: TGTGCCAGCAGTTCCGGGTTAGGCAATCAGCCCCAGCATTTT.